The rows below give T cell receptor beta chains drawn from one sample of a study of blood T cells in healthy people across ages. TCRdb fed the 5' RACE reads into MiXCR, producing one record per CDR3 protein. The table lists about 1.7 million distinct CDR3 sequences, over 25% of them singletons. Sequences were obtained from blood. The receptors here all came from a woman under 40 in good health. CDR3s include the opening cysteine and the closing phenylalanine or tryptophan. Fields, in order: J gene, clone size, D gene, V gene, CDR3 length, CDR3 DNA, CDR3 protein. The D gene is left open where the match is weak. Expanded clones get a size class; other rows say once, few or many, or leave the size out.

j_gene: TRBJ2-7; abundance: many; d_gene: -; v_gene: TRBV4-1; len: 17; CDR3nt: TGCGCCAGCAGCCAAGAGTTAGGCCAATTTAGCTCCTACGAGCAGTACTTC; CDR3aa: CASSQELGQFSSYEQYF
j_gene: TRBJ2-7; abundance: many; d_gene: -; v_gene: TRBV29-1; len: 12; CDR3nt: TGCAGCGCAGAGACCCCCACCTACGAGCAGTACTTC; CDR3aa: CSAETPTYEQYF
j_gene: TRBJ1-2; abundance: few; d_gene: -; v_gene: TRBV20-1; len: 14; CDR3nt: TGCAGTGCTAGACGGGCAGGGGTAAACTATGGCTACACCTTC; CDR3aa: CSARRAGVNYGYTF
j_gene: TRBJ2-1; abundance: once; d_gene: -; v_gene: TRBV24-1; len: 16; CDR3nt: TGTGCCACCAGTGACCCGGACAGCGATTCCTACAATGAGCAGTTCTTC; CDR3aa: CATSDPDSDSYNEQFF
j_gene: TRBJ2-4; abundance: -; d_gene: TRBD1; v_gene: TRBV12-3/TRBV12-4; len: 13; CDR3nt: TGTGCCAGCAGCCGACAGGGTATAAACATTCAGTACTTC; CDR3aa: CASSRQGINIQYF
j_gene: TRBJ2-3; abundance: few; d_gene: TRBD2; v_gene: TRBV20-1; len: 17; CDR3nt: TGCAGTGCTACTTCCTCCGGACTAGCGGGGCACACAGATACGCAGTATTTT; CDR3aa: CSATSSGLAGHTDTQYF
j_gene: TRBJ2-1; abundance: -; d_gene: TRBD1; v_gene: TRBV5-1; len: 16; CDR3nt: TGCGCCAGCAGCCCAGGACAGGGGAAGGACTTCAATGAGCAGTTCTTC; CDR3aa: CASSPGQGKDFNEQFF
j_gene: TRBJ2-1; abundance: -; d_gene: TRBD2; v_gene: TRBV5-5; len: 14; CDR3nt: TGTGCCAGCAGCTGGATTAGCGGGAGTAATGAGCAGTTCTTC; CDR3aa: CASSWISGSNEQFF
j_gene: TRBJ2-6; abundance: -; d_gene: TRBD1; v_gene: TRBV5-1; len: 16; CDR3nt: TGCGCCAGCAGCCTGGGACAGGGCGGTGGGGCCAACGCCCTGACTTTC; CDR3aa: CASSLGQGGGANALTF
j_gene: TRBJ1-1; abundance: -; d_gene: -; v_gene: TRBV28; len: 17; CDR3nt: TGTGCCAGCAGACCTCCGGGGGAGGAGTGGGTGGGTACTGAAGCTTTCTTT; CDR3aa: CASRPPGEEWVGTEAFF
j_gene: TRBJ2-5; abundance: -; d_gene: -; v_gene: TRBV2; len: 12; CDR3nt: TGTGCCAGCAGTGAAGGAGCGGAGACCCAGTACTTC; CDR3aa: CASSEGAETQYF
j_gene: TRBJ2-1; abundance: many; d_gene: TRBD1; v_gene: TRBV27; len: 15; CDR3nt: TGTGCCAGCAGGTCACGACAGGGCTCCTACAATGAGCAGTTCTTC; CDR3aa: CASRSRQGSYNEQFF
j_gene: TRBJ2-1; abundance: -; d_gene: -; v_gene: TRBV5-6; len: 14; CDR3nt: TGTGCCAGCAGCTTGGGCCTCCTGCCCGTTGAGCAGTTCTTC; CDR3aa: CASSLGLLPVEQFF
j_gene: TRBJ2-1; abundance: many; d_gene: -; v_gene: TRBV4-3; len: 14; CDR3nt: TGCGCCAGCAGCCAAGTCTCCCGTCGCGGAGAGCAGTTCTTC; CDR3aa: CASSQVSRRGEQFF
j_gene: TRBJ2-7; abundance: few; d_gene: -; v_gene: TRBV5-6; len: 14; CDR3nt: TGTGCCAGCAGCTTGGTTTTCAGGGGCAACGAGCAGTACTTC; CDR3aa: CASSLVFRGNEQYF
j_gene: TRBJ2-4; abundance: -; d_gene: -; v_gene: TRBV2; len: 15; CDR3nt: TGTGCCAGCAGTACAGGGTTTGGGGCCAAAAACATTCAGTACTTC; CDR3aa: CASSTGFGAKNIQYF
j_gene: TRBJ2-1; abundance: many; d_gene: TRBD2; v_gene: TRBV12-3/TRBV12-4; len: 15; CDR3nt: TGTGCCAGCATGACTAGCGGGGTCTCCTACAATGAGCAGTTCTTC; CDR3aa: CASMTSGVSYNEQFF
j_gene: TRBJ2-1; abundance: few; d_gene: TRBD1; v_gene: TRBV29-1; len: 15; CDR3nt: TGCAGCGCGACACCCGGGACAGGGATTGGGAATGAGCAGTTCTTC; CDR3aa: CSATPGTGIGNEQFF
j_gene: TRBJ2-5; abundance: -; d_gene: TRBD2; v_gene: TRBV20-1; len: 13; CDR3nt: TGCAGTGCTAGAGTGTGGGGGGGGGAGACCCAGTACTTC; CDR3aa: CSARVWGGETQYF
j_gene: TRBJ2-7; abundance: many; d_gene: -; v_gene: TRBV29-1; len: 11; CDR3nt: TGCAGCGTTGGATATGATCTCGAGCAGTACTTC; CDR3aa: CSVGYDLEQYF
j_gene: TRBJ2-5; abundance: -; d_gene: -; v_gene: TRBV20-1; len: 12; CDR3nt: TGCAGTGCTCCCGACTCAACAGATACGCGGTACTTC; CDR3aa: CSAPDSTDTRYF
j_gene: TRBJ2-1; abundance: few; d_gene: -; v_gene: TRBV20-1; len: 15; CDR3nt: TGCAGTGTTACACTCCGGGACCCCATTCGTGAAGAGCAGTTCTTC; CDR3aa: CSVTLRDPIREEQFF
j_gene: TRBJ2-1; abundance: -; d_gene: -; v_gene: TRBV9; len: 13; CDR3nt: TGTGCCAGCAGCGTAGGGACACACAATGAGCAGTTCTTC; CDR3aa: CASSVGTHNEQFF
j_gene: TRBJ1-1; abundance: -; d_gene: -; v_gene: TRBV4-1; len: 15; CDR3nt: TGCGCCAGCAGCCAGACGGGACTTTGGAACACTGAAGCTTTCTTT; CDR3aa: CASSQTGLWNTEAFF
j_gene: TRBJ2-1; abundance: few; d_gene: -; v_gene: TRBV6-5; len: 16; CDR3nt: TGTGCCAGCTGGGGACAAGTTTCCCTCTCCTACAATGAGCAGTTCTTC; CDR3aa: CASWGQVSLSYNEQFF
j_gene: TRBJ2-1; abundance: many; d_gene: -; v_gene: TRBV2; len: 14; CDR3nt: TGTGCCAACACCAATGGGGGGCCCCTCAATGAGCAGTTCTTC; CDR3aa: CANTNGGPLNEQFF
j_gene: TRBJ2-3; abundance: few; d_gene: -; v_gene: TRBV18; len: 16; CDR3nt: TGTGCCAGCTCACCACCTCGACGCGGGTACACAGATACGCAGTATTTT; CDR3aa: CASSPPRRGYTDTQYF
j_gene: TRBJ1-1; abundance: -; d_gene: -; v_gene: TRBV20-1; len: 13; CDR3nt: TGCAGTGCTAGGAACAGGTTGAACACTGAAGTTTTCTTT; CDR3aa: CSARNRLNTEVFF
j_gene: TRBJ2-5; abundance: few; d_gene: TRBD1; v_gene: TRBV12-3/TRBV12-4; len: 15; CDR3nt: TGTGCCAGCAGTGGGGACAGCCCGGCGGGAGAGACCCAGTACTTC; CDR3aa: CASSGDSPAGETQYF
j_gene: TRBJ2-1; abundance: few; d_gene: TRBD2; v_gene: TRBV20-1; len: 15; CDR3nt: TGCAGTGCTAGAGACCCGGGGGGGCCTGACAATGAGCAGTTCTTC; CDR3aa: CSARDPGGPDNEQFF
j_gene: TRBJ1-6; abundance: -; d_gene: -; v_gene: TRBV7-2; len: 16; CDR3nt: TGTGCCAGCAGCTTAACGACTCGACAGACTAATTCACCCCTCCACTTT; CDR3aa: CASSLTTRQTNSPLHF
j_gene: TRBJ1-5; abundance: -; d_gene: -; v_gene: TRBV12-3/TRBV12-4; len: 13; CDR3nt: TGTGCCAGCTGTTCGCGGGTTGGTCAGCCCCAGCATTTT; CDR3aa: CASCSRVGQPQHF
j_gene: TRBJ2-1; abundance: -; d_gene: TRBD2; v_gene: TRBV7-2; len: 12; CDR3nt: TGTGCCAGCAGCTTAGCCAGGACTAGCATGTTCTTC; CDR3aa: CASSLARTSMFF
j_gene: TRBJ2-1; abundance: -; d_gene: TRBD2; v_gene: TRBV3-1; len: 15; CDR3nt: TGTGCCAGCAGCCAAGGTAGCGGGAGGATAAATGAGCAGTTCTTC; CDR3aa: CASSQGSGRINEQFF
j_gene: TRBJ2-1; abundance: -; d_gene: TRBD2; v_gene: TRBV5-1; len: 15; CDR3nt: TGCGCCAGCAGCAGACCGGGACTAGCGGAAAATGAGCAGTTCTTC; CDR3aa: CASSRPGLAENEQFF
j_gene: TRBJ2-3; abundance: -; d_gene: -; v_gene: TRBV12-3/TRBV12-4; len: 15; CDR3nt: TGTGCCAGCAGTTTTGCTGAACCCAACACAGATACGCAGTATTTT; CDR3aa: CASSFAEPNTDTQYF
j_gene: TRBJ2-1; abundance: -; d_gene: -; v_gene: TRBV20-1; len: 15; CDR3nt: TGCAGTGCTAGAGATATCCGAATAGGGGACAATGAGCAGTTCTTC; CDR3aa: CSARDIRIGDNEQFF
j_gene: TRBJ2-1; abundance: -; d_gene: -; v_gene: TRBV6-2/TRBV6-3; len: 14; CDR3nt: TGTGCCAGCAGTTCCACTCCCAACCCCGGTGAGCAGTTCTTC; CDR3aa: CASSSTPNPGEQFF
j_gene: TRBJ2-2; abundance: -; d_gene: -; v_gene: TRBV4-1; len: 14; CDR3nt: TGCGCCAGCAGCCAAGTTGGGAACACCGGGGAGCGGTTTTTT; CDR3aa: CASSQVGNTGERFF
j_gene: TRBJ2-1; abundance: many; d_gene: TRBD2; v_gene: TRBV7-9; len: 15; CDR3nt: TGTGCCAGCAGCTTAGCTCAAGCGGGGGGTACTGAGCAGTTCTTC; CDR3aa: CASSLAQAGGTEQFF
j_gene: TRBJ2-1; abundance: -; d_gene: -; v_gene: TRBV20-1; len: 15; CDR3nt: TGCAGTGCTAGAGACGGTCGCCTAGCCCCCCATGAGCAGTTCTTC; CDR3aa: CSARDGRLAPHEQFF
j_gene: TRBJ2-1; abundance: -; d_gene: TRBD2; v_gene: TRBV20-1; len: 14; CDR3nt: TGCAGTGCTGGAGGACTAGCGGACGGCGGTGAGCAGTTCTTC; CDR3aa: CSAGGLADGGEQFF
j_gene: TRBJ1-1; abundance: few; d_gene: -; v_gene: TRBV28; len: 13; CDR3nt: TGTGCCAGCAGTAAAAAAATGTCTTCTGAAGCTTTCTTT; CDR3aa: CASSKKMSSEAFF
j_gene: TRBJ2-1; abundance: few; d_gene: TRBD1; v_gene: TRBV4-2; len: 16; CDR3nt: TGTGCCAGCAGCCAAGATGAGACAGGGGGCTCGGATGAGCAGTTCTTC; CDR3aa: CASSQDETGGSDEQFF
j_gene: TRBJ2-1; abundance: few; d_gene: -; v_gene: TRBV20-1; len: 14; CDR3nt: TGCAGTGCTTTTCAGGGGGGGACGGGAAATGAGCAGTTCTTC; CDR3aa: CSAFQGGTGNEQFF
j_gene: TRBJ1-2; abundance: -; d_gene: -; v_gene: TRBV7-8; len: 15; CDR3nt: TGTGCCAGCAGCTTAGCGCGGGCAGGAGAAGGAGGCTGCACCTTC; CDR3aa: CASSLARAGEGGCTF
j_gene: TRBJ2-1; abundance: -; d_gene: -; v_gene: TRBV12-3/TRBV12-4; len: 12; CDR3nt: TGTGCCAGCAGCCATGACAGGATAGGGCAGTTCTTC; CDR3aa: CASSHDRIGQFF
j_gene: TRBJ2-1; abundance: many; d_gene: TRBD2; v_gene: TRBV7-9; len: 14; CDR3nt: TGTGCCAGCAGCCTAGCGGGATCCTACAATGAGCAGTTCTTC; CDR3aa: CASSLAGSYNEQFF
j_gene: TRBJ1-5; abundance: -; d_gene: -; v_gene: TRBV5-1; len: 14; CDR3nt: TGCGCCAGCAGCCATGACGGGCCCAATCAGCCCCAGCATTTT; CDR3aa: CASSHDGPNQPQHF
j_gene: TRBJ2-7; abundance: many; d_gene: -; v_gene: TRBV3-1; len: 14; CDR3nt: TGTGCCAGCGCCCCAGAGGGTTCTTCCGGCGAGCAGTACTTC; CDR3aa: CASAPEGSSGEQYF
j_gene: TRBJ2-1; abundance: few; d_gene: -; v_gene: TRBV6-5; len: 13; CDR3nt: TGTGCTAGCAGGGCCCGGGGGGCGAATGAGCAGTTCTTC; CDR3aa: CASRARGANEQFF
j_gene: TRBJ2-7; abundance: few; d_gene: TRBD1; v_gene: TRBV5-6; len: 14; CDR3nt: TGTGCCAGCAGCGAGGACAGGGTCACCTACGAGCAGTACTTC; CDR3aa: CASSEDRVTYEQYF
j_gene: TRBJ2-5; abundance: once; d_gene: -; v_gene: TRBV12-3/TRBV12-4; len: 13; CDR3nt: TGTGCCAGCAGAGCTAACTCTCAAGAGACCCAGTACTTC; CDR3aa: CASRANSQETQYF
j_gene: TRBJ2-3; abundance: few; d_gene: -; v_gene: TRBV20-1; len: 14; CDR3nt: TGCAGTGCTATAAACCCGCAGGGCCCAGATACGCAGTATTTT; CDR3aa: CSAINPQGPDTQYF
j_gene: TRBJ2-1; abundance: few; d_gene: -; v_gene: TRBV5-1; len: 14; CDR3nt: TGCGCCAGCAGTTTAGCTGGAGCAGACAATGAGCAGTTCTTC; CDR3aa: CASSLAGADNEQFF
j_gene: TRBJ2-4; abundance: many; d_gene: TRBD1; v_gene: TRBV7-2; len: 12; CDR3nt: TGTGCCAGCAGCCAAGACAGGGACATTCAGTACTTC; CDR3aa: CASSQDRDIQYF
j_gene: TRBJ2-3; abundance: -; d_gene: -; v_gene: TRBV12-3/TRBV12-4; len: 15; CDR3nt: TGTGCCGGCGCACCTCCGTATGGGGGTCCAGATACGCAGTATTTT; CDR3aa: CAGAPPYGGPDTQYF
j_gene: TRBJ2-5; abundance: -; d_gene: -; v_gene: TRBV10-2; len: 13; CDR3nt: TGCGCCAGCAGTGAGTTGGGACGAGTAGAGCAGTACTTC; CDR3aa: CASSELGRVEQYF
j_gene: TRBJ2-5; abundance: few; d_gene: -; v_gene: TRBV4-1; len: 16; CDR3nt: TGCGTCAGCAGCCAAGTATTCGAGGTGATGGGAGAGACCCAGTACTTC; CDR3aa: CVSSQVFEVMGETQYF
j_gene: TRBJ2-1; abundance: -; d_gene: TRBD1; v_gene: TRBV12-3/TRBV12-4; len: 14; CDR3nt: TGTGCCACCGGACAGGCCCGAGCCGGGAATGAGCAGTTCTTC; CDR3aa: CATGQARAGNEQFF